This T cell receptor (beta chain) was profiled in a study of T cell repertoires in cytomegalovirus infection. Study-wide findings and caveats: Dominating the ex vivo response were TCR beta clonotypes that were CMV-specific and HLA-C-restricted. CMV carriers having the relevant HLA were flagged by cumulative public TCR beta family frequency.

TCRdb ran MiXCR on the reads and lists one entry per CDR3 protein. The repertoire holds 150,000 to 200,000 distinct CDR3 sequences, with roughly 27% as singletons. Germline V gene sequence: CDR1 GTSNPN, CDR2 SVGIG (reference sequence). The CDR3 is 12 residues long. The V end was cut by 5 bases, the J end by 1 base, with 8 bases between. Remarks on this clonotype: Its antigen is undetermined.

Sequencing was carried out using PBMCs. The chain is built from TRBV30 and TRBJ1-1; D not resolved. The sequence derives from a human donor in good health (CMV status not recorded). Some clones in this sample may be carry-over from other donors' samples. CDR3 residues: CAWRLANTEAFF. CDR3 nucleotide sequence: TGTGCCTGGCGTTTGGCGAACACTGAAGCTTTCTTT.